The rows below give T cell receptor beta chains drawn from one sample of a study of siplizumab effects on memory and regulatory T cells. The repertoire was sequenced with immunoSEQ multiplex PCR; TCRdb's copy has only in-frame clones and lacks some. This sample has more than 45,000 clones, with 90% to 95% found just once. Sequences were obtained from CD8+ T cells sorted from blood. Source of these receptors: a human donor in good health. Both conserved end residues are trimmed from each CDR3. The D gene is left open where the match is weak.

J gene: TRBJ1-1; D gene: NA; V gene: TRBV7-9; CDR3 protein: ASSPGPGEGTEAF
J gene: TRBJ2-1; D gene: NA; V gene: TRBV7-7; CDR3 protein: ASSPIGASSYNEQF
J gene: TRBJ1-2; D gene: NA; V gene: TRBV21-1; CDR3 protein: ASSPYPDRGASNYGYT
J gene: TRBJ1-1; D gene: NA; V gene: TRBV2; CDR3 protein: ASSGFTEPMNTEAF
J gene: TRBJ1-1; D gene: TRBD1; V gene: TRBV6-5; CDR3 protein: ASRDRGLTEAF
J gene: TRBJ2-7; D gene: NA; V gene: TRBV7-9; CDR3 protein: ASSKPRAYEQY
J gene: TRBJ2-1; D gene: TRBD2; V gene: TRBV27; CDR3 protein: ASSWTSGITYNEQF
J gene: TRBJ2-7; D gene: NA; V gene: TRBV15; CDR3 protein: ATSRDLSSTGREQY
J gene: TRBJ2-3; D gene: TRBD1; V gene: TRBV5-1; CDR3 protein: ASSLGQGIGTDTQY
J gene: TRBJ2-7; D gene: NA; V gene: TRBV21-1; CDR3 protein: ASMQRTGRTPYEQY
J gene: TRBJ1-1; D gene: NA; V gene: TRBV19; CDR3 protein: ASSIMGPNTEAF
J gene: TRBJ1-1; D gene: NA; V gene: TRBV27; CDR3 protein: ASSFWELNTEAF
J gene: TRBJ2-7; D gene: NA; V gene: TRBV7-2; CDR3 protein: ASSLATRSYEQY
J gene: TRBJ2-7; D gene: TRBD1; V gene: TRBV7-9; CDR3 protein: ASSLGRGTGTGVFYEQY
J gene: TRBJ2-7; D gene: TRBD2; V gene: TRBV5-1; CDR3 protein: ASSGTSGTYEQY
J gene: TRBJ1-1; D gene: NA; V gene: TRBV11-3; CDR3 protein: ASSPPRGRRESEAF
J gene: TRBJ2-7; D gene: NA; V gene: TRBV2; CDR3 protein: ASSGGPYEQY
J gene: TRBJ2-2; D gene: NA; V gene: TRBV9; CDR3 protein: ASSVVMGAGTGELF
J gene: TRBJ2-5; D gene: TRBD1; V gene: TRBV11-3; CDR3 protein: ASSYVDRGQETQY
J gene: TRBJ2-7; D gene: TRBD2; V gene: TRBV10-3; CDR3 protein: AITASGSYEQY
J gene: TRBJ1-1; D gene: NA; V gene: TRBV7-3; CDR3 protein: ASESTKPEAF
J gene: TRBJ2-5; D gene: NA; V gene: TRBV5-1; CDR3 protein: ASSFFGGQETQY
J gene: TRBJ1-4; D gene: NA; V gene: TRBV7-9; CDR3 protein: ASSRTDGDGEKLF
J gene: TRBJ2-3; D gene: NA; V gene: TRBV6-1; CDR3 protein: ASSEVLVGATDTQY
J gene: TRBJ2-1; D gene: TRBD2; V gene: TRBV9; CDR3 protein: ASSGTSGSEQF
J gene: TRBJ1-1; D gene: NA; V gene: TRBV7-9; CDR3 protein: ASSLSINTEAF
J gene: TRBJ1-1; D gene: NA; V gene: TRBV9; CDR3 protein: ASSVHEAAMNTEAF
J gene: TRBJ2-1; D gene: TRBD2; V gene: TRBV7-2; CDR3 protein: ASSLVAGTSGSLNEQF
J gene: TRBJ2-7; D gene: NA; V gene: TRBV30; CDR3 protein: AFQYGYEQY
J gene: TRBJ2-5; D gene: NA; V gene: TRBV4-1; CDR3 protein: ASSPDDLGGTQY
J gene: TRBJ2-4; D gene: NA; V gene: TRBV5-8; CDR3 protein: ASSLALEGLLAKNIQY
J gene: TRBJ1-2; D gene: NA; V gene: TRBV6-1; CDR3 protein: ASSEAPENYGYT
J gene: TRBJ2-1; D gene: NA; V gene: TRBV27; CDR3 protein: ASSSMTHYNEQF
J gene: TRBJ2-3; D gene: TRBD2; V gene: TRBV6-6; CDR3 protein: ASGVLAGLTDTQY
J gene: TRBJ2-2; D gene: NA; V gene: TRBV7-6; CDR3 protein: ASSPKLERPLDTGELF
J gene: TRBJ1-2; D gene: NA; V gene: TRBV7-9; CDR3 protein: ASRGFRGGYT
J gene: TRBJ2-5; D gene: TRBD1; V gene: TRBV5-1; CDR3 protein: ASSLQGSRETQY
J gene: TRBJ2-1; D gene: TRBD1; V gene: TRBV4-3; CDR3 protein: ASSQDHGVVGSGGYNEQF
J gene: TRBJ2-3; D gene: TRBD2; V gene: TRBV30; CDR3 protein: AWRSRGLAGTDTQY
J gene: TRBJ2-7; D gene: TRBD2; V gene: TRBV6-1; CDR3 protein: ASSEWEGYEQY
J gene: TRBJ2-1; D gene: TRBD2; V gene: TRBV25-1; CDR3 protein: ASSESPLAGGQF
J gene: TRBJ2-1; D gene: NA; V gene: TRBV28; CDR3 protein: ASFNFFAPYNEQF
J gene: TRBJ1-2; D gene: TRBD1; V gene: TRBV7-3; CDR3 protein: ASSPTGATGYT
J gene: TRBJ1-6; D gene: NA; V gene: TRBV4-1; CDR3 protein: ASSQEPTGTLSPLH
J gene: TRBJ2-7; D gene: NA; V gene: TRBV13; CDR3 protein: ASSLGGDGKGYEQY
J gene: TRBJ1-1; D gene: NA; V gene: TRBV15; CDR3 protein: ATSSGVPEAF
J gene: TRBJ1-5; D gene: TRBD1; V gene: TRBV9; CDR3 protein: ASSQGGFGQPQH
J gene: TRBJ1-3; D gene: NA; V gene: TRBV2; CDR3 protein: ASTSGNTIY
J gene: TRBJ2-2; D gene: NA; V gene: TRBV2; CDR3 protein: ASSGGGLDTGELF
J gene: TRBJ1-5; D gene: TRBD1; V gene: TRBV27; CDR3 protein: ASSSGTAVNQPQH
J gene: TRBJ2-7; D gene: NA; V gene: TRBV7-8; CDR3 protein: ASSPPDSYEQY